The T cell receptor (beta chain) under discussion was sequenced for a study of molecular identifiers for immune sequencing clone quantification. Germline lookup yields CDR1 SGHTA and CDR2 FQGNSA. This CDR3 contains 18 residues. As CD8+CD4-CCR7+CD45RA+ cells, naive CD8 T cells were sorted. TCRdb reanalysed the PCR reads using MiXCR and keeps one entry per CDR3 protein. The sample lists approximately 680,000 distinct CDR3 sequences, around 25% seen once, with about 0.78% in the top ten. Concerning this clonotype: Compared with germline, one end of the junction differs, possibly owing to a read error.

V usage is TRBV7-2 and J usage is TRBJ2-5; 7 nucleotides match TRBD2. This TCR came from a human donor in good health. Some libraries in this study had Jurkat cell RNA spiked in. The sequenced sample was naive CD8+ T cells from blood, with Jurkat cell RNA spiked in. Specified subset: FACS-sorted CD8+CD4-CCR7+CD45RA+ naive T cells. The CDR3 DNA follows: TGTGCCAGCAGTTGGGACTACGGAAAATCAAACGTCCAAGAAACCCAGTACTTC. Translating it yields CASSWDYGKSNVQETQYF.